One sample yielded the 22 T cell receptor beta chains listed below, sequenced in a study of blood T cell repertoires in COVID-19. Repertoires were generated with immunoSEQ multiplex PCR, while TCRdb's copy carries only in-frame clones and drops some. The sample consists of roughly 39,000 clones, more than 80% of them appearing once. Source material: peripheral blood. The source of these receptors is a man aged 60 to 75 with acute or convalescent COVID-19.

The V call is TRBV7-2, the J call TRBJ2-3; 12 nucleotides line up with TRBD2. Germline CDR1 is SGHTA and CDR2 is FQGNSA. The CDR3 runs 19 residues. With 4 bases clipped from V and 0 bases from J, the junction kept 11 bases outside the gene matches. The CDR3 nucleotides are TGTGCCAGCAGCTCTTTCACTAGCGGGAGGCTGATTAGCACAGATACGCAGTATTTT. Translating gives CASSSFTSGRLISTDTQYF.

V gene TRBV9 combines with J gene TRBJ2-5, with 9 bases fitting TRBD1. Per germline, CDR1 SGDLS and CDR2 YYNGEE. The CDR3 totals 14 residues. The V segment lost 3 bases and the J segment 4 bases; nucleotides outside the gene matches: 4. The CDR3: CASSAGQGGETQYF. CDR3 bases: TGTGCCAGCAGCGCGGGACAGGGAGGAGAGACCCAGTACTTC. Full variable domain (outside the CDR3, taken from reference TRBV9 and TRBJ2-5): DSGVTQTPKHLITATGQRVTLRCSPRSGDLSVYWYQQSLDQGLQFLIQYYNGEERAKGNILERFSAQQFPDLHSELNLSSLELGDSALYFCASSAGQGGETQYFGPGTRLLVL.

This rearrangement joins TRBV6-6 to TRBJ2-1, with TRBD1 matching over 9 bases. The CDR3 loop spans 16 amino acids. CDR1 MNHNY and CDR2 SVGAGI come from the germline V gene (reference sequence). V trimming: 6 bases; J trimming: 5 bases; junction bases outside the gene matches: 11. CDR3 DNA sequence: TGTGCCAGCAGCTCCCTTCCGGGACAGGGAAACAATGAGCAGTTCTTC. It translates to CASSSLPGQGNNEQFF.

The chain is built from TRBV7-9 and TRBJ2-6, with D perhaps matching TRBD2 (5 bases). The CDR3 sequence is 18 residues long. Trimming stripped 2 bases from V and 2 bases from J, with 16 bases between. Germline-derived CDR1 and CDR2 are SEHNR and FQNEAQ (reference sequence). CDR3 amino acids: CASSLWRSAGTGANVLTF. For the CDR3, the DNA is TGTGCCAGCAGCTTATGGAGGTCGGCGGGTACTGGGGCCAACGTCCTGACTTTC.

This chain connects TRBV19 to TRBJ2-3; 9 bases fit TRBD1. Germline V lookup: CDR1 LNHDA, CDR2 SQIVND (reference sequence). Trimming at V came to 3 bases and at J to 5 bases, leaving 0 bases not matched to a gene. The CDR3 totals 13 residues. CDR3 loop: CASSMDRGDTQYF. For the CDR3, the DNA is TGTGCCAGTAGTATGGACAGGGGAGATACGCAGTATTTT.

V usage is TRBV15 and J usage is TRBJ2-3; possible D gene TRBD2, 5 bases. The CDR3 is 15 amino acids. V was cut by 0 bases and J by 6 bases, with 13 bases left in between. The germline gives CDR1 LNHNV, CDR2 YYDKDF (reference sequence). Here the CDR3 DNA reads TGTGCCACCAGCAGAGATGGGGTGGGAGTGGATACGCAGTATTTT. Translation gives CATSRDGVGVDTQYF.

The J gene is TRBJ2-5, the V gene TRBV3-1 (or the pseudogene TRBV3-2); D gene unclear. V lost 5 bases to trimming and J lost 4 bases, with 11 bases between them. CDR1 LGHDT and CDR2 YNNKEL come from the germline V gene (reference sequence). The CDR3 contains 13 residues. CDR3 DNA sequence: TGTGCCAGCAGCTCCCCAGGTCTAGAGACCCAGTACTTC. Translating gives CASSSPGLETQYF.

In DNA, the CDR3 is TGTGCCAGCTCACCGAGCCTCAATCAGCCCCAGCATTTT. Its translation is CASSPSLNQPQHF. The V and J genes are TRBV18 and TRBJ1-5; D call uncertain. CDR3 length: 13 amino acids. V was cut by 3 bases and J by 3 bases, with 6 bases left in between. Germline V lookup: CDR1 KGHSH, CDR2 LQKENI.

The CDR3 reads CASSSRGLNNSPLHF. The CDR3 DNA follows: TGTGCCAGCAGTTCCAGAGGACTAAATAATTCACCCCTCCACTTT. The chain is built from TRBV28 and TRBJ1-6; D is unresolved. CDR1 and CDR2 (germline): MDHEN, SYDVKM. The length of the CDR3 is 15 residues. The V end lost 4 bases, the J end lost 5 bases, and 12 bases lay between the germline ends.

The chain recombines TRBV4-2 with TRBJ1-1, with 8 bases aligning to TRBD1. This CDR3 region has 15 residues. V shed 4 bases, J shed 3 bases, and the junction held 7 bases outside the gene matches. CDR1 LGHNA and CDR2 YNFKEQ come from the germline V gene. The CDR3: CASSPGTGHDTEAFF. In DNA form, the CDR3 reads TGTGCCAGCAGCCCCGGGACAGGCCATGACACTGAAGCTTTCTTT.

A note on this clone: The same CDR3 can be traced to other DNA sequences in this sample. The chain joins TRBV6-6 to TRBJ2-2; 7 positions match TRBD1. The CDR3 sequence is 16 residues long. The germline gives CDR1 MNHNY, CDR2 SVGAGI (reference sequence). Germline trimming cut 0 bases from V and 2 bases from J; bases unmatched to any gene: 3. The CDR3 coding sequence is TGTGCCAGCAGTTACTCAGGGGGCGCCAACACCGGGGAGCTGTTTTTT. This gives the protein CASSYSGGANTGELFF.

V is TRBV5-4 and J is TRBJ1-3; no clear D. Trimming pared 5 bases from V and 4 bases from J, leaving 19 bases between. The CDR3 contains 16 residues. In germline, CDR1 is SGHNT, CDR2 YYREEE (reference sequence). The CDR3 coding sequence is TGTGCCAGCAGTTTAGGAGGAGCCAGCTCGGGAAACACCATATATTTT. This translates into CASSLGGASSGNTIYF.

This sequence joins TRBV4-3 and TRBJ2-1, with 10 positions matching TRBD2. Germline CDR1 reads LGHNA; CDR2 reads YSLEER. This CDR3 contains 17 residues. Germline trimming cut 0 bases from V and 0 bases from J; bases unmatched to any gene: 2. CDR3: CASSQDSSGGSYNEQFF. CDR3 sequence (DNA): TGCGCCAGCAGCCAAGATTCTAGCGGGGGCTCCTACAATGAGCAGTTCTTC.

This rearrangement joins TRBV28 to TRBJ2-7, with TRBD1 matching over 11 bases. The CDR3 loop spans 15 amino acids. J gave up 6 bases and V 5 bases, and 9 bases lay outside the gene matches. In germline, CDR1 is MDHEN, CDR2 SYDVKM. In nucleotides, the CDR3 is TGTGCCAGCAGTGCCGGAGGACAGGGGGCTGGCGAGCAGTACTTC. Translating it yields CASSAGGQGAGEQYF.

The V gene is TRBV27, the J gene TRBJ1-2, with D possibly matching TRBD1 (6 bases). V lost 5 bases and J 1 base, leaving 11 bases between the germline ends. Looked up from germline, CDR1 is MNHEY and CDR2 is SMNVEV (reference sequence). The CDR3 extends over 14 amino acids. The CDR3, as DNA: TGTGCCAGCAGTCCGACACAGGGTAACTATGGCTACACCTTC. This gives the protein CASSPTQGNYGYTF.

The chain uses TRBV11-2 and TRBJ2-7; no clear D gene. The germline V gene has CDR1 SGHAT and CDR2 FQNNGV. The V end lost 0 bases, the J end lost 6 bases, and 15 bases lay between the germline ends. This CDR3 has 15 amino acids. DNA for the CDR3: TGTGCCAGCAGCTTAGAATTCCTAGTTGGCGCCGAGCAGTACTTC. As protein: CASSLEFLVGAEQYF. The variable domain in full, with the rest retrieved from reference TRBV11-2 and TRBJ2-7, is EAGVAQSPRYKIIEKRQSVAFWCNPISGHATLYWYQQILGQGPKLLIQFQNNGVVDDSQLPKDRFSAERLKGVDSTLKIQPAKLEDSAVYLCASSLEFLVGAEQYFGPGTRLTVT.

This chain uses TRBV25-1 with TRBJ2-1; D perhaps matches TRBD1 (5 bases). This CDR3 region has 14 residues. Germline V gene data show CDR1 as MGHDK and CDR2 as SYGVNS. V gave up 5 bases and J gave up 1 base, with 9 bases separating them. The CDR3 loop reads CASSLQGSYNEQFF. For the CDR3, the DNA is TGTGCCAGCAGTCTCCAGGGATCCTACAATGAGCAGTTCTTC.

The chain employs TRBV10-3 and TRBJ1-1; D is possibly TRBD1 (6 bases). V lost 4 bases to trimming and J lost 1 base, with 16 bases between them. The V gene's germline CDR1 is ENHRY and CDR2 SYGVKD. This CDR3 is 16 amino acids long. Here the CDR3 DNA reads TGTGCCATCAGTGGCCGAGGGGGGGCAGGGAACACTGAAGCTTTCTTT. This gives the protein CAISGRGGAGNTEAFF.

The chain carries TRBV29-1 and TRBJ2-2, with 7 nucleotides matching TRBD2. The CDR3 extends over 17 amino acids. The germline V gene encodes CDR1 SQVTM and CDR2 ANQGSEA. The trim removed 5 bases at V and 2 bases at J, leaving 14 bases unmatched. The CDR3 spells CSVQGGRTQGNTGELFF. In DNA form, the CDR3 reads TGCAGCGTTCAAGGCGGGAGAACTCAGGGTAACACCGGGGAGCTGTTTTTT.

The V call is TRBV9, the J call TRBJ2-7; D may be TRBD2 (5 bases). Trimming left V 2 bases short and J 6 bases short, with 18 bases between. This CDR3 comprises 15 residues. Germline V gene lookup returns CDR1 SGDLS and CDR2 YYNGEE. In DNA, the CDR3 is TGTGCCAGCAGCGTTCACTCTAGCCCGTATCGCGAGCAGTACTTC. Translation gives CASSVHSSPYREQYF.

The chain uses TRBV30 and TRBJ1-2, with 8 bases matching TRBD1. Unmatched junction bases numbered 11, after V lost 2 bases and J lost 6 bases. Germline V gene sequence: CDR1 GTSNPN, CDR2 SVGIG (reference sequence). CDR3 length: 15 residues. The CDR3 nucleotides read TGTGCCTGGAGTCAGGGGATGGACAGGGCCAATGGCTACACCTTC. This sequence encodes CAWSQGMDRANGYTF.

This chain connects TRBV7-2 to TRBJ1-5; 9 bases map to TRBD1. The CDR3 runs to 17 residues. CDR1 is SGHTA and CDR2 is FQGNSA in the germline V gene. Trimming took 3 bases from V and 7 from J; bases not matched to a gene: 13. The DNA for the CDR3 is TGTGCCAGCAGCTTTAGGACAGGGGAATATAGCGGGCAGCCCCAGCATTTT. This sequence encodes CASSFRTGEYSGQPQHF.